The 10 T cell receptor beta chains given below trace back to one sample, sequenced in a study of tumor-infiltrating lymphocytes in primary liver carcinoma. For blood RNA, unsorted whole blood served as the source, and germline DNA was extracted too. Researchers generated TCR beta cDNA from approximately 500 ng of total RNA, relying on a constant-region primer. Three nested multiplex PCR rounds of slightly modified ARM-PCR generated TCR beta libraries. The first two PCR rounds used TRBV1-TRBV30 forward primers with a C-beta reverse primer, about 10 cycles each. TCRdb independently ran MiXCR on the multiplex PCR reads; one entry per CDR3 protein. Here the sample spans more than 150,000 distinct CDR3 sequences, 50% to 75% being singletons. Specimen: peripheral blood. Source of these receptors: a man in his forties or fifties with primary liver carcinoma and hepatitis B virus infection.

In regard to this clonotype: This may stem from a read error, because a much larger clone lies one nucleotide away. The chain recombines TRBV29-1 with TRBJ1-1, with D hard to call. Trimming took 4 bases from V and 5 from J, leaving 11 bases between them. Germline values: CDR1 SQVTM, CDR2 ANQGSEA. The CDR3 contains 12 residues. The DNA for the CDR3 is TGCAGCGTTGCCAGAGAGGAGACTGAAGCTTTCTTT. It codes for CSVAREETEAFF.

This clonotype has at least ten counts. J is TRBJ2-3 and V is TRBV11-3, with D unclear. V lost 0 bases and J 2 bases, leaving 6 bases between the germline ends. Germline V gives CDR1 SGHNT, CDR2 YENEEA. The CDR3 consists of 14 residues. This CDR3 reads CASSLDLTTDTQYF. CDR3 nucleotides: TGTGCCAGCAGCTTAGATCTCACCACAGATACGCAGTATTTT. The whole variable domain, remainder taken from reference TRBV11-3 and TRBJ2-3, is EAGVVQSPRYKIIEKKQPVAFWCNPISGHNTLYWYLQNLGQGPELLIRYENEEAVDDSQLPKDRFSAERLKGVDSTLKIQPAELGDSAVYLCASSLDLTTDTQYFGPGTRLTVL.

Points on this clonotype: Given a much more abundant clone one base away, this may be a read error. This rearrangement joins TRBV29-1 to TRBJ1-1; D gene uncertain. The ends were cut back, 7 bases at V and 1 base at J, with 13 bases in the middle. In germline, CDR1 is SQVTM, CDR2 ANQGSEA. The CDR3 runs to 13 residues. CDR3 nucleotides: TGCAGCGCATCGGAGGCGAGGAACACTGAAGCTTTCTTT. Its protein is CSASEARNTEAFF.

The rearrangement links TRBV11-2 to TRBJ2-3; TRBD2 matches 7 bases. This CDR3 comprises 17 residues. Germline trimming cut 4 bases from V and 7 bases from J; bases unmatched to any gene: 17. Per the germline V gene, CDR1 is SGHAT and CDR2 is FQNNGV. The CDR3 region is CASSSAWASGPKYTQYF. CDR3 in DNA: TGTGCCAGCAGCTCCGCCTGGGCTAGCGGACCCAAATATACGCAGTATTTT.

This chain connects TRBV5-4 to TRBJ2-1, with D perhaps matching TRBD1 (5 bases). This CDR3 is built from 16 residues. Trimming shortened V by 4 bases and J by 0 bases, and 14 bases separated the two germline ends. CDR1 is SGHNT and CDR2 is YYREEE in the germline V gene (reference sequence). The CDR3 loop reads CASSTGGLSSYNEQFF. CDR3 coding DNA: TGTGCCAGCAGCACAGGCGGCCTCAGCTCCTACAATGAGCAGTTCTTC. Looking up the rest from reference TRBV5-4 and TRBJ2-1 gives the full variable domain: ETGVTQSPTHLIKTRGQQVTLRCSSQSGHNTVSWYQQALGQGPQFIFQYYREEENGRGNFPPRFSGLQFPNYSSELNVNALELDDSALYLCASSTGGLSSYNEQFFGPGTRLTVL.

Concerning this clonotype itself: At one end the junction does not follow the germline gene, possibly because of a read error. CDR3 region: CASSSFSRTGRMNTEAFF. The CDR3 bases are TGTGCCAGCAGTTCCTTCAGCAGGACCGGTCGAATGAACACTGAAGCTTTCTTC. The V gene is TRBV6-5, the J gene TRBJ1-1; no firm D call. The CDR3 is 18 amino acids. Germline CDR1 reads MNHEY; CDR2 reads SVGAGI.

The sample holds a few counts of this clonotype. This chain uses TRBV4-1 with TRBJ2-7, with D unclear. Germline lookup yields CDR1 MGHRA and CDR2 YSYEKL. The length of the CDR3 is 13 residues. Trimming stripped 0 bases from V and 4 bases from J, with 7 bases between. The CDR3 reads CASSQDTWYEQYF. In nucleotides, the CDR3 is TGCGCCAGCAGCCAAGATACCTGGTACGAGCAGTACTTC.

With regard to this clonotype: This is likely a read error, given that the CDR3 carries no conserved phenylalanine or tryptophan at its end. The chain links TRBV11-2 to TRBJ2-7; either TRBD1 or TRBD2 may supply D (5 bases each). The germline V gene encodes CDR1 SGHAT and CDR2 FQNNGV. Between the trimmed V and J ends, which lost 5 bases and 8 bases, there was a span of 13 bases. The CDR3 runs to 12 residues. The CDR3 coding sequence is TGTGCCAGCAGCGGGGACGGATACAAGCAGTACCTC. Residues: CASSGDGYKQYL.

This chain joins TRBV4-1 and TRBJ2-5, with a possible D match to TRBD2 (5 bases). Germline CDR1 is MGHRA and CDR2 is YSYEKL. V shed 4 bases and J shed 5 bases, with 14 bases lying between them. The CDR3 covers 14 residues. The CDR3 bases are TGCGCCAGCAGCCCCTCCTCGGGGTGGGAGACCCAGTACTTC. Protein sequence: CASSPSSGWETQYF.

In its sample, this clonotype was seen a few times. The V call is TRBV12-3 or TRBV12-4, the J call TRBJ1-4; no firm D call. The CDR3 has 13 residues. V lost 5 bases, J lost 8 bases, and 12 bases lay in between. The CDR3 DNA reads TGTGCCAGCAGTCCGGACTTGGCAGAAAAACTGTTTTTT. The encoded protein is CASSPDLAEKLFF.